This TCR beta chain was identified during a study of OX40 agonist ivuxolimab in advanced cancers. About the research overall: Eligibility rules accepted prior anti-PD-1, anti-PD-L1 or anti-CTLA-4 therapy, and 35% to 45% had some. Partial responses were seen in three patients, one with hepatocellular carcinoma and two with cutaneous melanoma.

Blood was sampled at baseline, cycle 4 day 1, and cycle 7 day 1. The germline V and J ends were trimmed by 2 bases and 2 bases, with 9 bases remaining between them. Germline values: CDR1 MGHDK, CDR2 SYGVNS. The CDR3 is 14 residues long. The data were produced by immunoSEQ multiplex PCR, yet TCRdb's version contains in-frame clones alone and is incomplete. The sample lists approximately 74,000 clones, about 85% occurring once. V usage is TRBV25-1 and J usage is TRBJ1-1; tentatively, D is TRBD1 (6 bases). The receptor was derived from an adult with an advanced solid tumor such as melanoma, head and neck, liver or kidney cancer. This sample comprised CD4+ or CD8+ T cells sorted from blood, obtained in a trial of the OX40 agonist ivuxolimab. The CDR3 sequence: CASSEGGANTEAFF. The CDR3, as DNA: TGTGCCAGCAGTGAAGGGGGCGCAAACACTGAAGCTTTCTTT.